These 5 T cell receptor beta chains share one sample of origin, sequenced in a study of T cell responses to AZD1222 COVID-19 vaccine. Assay used: immunoSEQ multiplex PCR; TCRdb lists only in-frame clones, some missing. Of 100,000 to 150,000 clones in the sample, 88% were seen once. Sample: peripheral blood, taken 28 days after the second AZD1222 dose. These receptors all stem from an adult who received the AZD1222 COVID-19 vaccine.

The chain links TRBV10-3 to TRBJ2-1, with a weak D call TRBD1 (6 bases). In germline, CDR1 is ENHRY, CDR2 SYGVKD. The CDR3 contains 15 residues. V lost 3 bases to trimming and J lost 8 bases, with 17 bases between them. The CDR3 DNA follows: TGTGCCATCAGTGAACAGGGTCCCCCCGGGGATGAGCAGTTCTTC. Amino acids: CAISEQGPPGDEQFF.

J is TRBJ2-7 and V is TRBV28; 10 bases are shared with TRBD2. J was trimmed by 5 bases and V by 6 bases; bases with no gene match: 22. The CDR3 consists of 19 residues. Germline CDR1 and CDR2: MDHEN and SYDVKM. CDR3 amino acids: CASSPGHTDPSGRFDEQYF. The CDR3 DNA sequence: TGTGCCAGCAGCCCGGGGCATACGGACCCTAGCGGGAGATTTGACGAGCAGTACTTC.

The chain combines TRBV7-3 with TRBJ1-2; D might be TRBD1 (5 bases). In germline, CDR1 is SGHTA, CDR2 FQGTGA. CDR3 length equals 14 residues. The V and J ends lost 0 bases and 2 bases respectively, with 7 bases between them. In DNA form, the CDR3 reads TGTGCCAGCAGCTTAACGCACAGGAACTATGGCTACACCTTC. Its translation: CASSLTHRNYGYTF.

The V gene is TRBV30, the J gene TRBJ2-7; 7 bases are shared with TRBD1. This CDR3 has 15 amino acids. Germline V CDR1 and CDR2: GTSNPN, SVGIG (reference sequence). Losses at the gene ends were 3 bases for V and 0 bases for J; bases not matched to a gene: 8. DNA of the CDR3: TGTGCCTGGAGACCCTACAGGGGCCGCTCCTACGAGCAGTACTTC. Its translation: CAWRPYRGRSYEQYF.

This clone has only a few counts. V gene TRBV12-5 combines with J gene TRBJ2-7; 7 bases are shared with TRBD1. The CDR3 runs to 13 residues. CDR1 LGHNT and CDR2 FRNRAP come from the germline V gene. V was clipped by 1 base and J by 6 bases; unmatched bases: 3. The CDR3 protein is CASGLGDSSEQYF. The CDR3 DNA sequence: TGTGCTAGTGGTTTGGGGGACAGTAGCGAGCAGTACTTC. The whole variable domain, filled in from reference TRBV12-5 and TRBJ2-7, reads DARVTQTPRHKVTEMGQEVTMRCQPILGHNTVFWYRQTMMQGLELLAYFRNRAPLDDSGMPKDRFSAEMPDATLATLKIQPSEPRDSAVYFCASGLGDSSEQYFGPGTRLTVT.